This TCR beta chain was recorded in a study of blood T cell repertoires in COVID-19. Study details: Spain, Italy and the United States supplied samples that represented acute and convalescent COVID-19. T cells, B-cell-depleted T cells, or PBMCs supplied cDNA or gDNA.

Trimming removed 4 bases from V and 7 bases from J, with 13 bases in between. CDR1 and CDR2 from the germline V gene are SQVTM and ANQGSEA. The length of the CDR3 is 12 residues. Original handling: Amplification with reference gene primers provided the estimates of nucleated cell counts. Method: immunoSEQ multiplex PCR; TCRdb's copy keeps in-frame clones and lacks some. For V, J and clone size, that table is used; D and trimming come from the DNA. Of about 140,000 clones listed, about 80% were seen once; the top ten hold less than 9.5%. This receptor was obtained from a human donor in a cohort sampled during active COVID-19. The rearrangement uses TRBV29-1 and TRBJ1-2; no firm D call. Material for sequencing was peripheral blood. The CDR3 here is CSVVSGLGGYTF. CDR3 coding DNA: TGCAGCGTTGTGTCGGGGTTGGGTGGCTACACCTTC. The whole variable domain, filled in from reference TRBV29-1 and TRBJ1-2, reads SAVISQKPSRDICQRGTSLTIQCQVDSQVTMMFWYRQQPGQSLTLIATANQGSEATYESGFVIDKFPISRPNLTFSTLTVSNMSPEDSSIYLCSVVSGLGGYTFGSGTRLTVV.